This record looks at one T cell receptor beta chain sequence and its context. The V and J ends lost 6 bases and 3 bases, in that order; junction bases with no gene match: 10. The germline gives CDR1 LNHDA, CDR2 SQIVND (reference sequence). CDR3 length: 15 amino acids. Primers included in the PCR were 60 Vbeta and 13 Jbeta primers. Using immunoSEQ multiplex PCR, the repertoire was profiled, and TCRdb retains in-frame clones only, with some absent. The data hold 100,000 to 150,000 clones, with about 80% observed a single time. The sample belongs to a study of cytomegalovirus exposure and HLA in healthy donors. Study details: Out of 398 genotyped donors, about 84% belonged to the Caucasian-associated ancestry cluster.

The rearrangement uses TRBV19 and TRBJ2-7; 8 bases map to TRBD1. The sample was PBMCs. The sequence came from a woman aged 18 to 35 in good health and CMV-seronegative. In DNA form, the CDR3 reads TGTGCCAGTAGCATTATCCCAGGGACAGGCTACGAGCAGTACTTC. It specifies CASSIIPGTGYEQYF.